Sequencing of this TCR beta chain was carried out in a study of blood T cell repertoires in COVID-19. Study at large: The cDNA or gDNA used as material had been derived from T cells, B-cell-depleted T cells, or PBMCs.

As processed by the authors: Reference gene primer amplification yielded estimated nucleated cell counts. Repertoires were generated with immunoSEQ multiplex PCR, while TCRdb's copy carries only in-frame clones and drops some. Clone size and V and J calls were adopted from that table, with D and trimming inferred from the DNA. Among tens of thousands of clones, approximately 90% were seen once, and the ten largest hold around 2.6%. Germline CDR1 and CDR2: SGHKS and YYEKEE (reference sequence). This CDR3 contains 17 residues. V shed 3 bases and J shed 4 bases, with 20 bases lying between them. Material: peripheral blood. This sequence originates from a woman of 80 years or more with COVID-19, enrolled during active disease. The gene calls are TRBV5-5 and TRBJ1-3; D remains unclear. In DNA, the CDR3 is TGTGCCAGCAGCTCCCAAGCGGTCAGAAGGTCAGGAAACACCATATATTTT. Translating gives CASSSQAVRRSGNTIYF.